These T cell receptor beta chains were read from a single sample in a study of control samples from healthy donors and cancer patients. Measured with immunoSEQ multiplex PCR; TCRdb has only the in-frame clones, and not every one. The data hold approximately 150,000 clones, with around 92% observed a single time. The sample consisted of PBMCs. The receptors derive from a man between 50 and 59 years old with head and neck cancer. CDR3s include the opening cysteine and the closing phenylalanine or tryptophan. The D gene is left open where the match is weak. The size entry is marked missing in some rows and otherwise reads once, few, many or a size class.

TRBJ1-1 16 once NA TRBV4-1 TGCGCCAGCAGCCAATTGTCGATGGAGATGAACACTGAAGCTTTCTTT CASSQLSMEMNTEAFF
TRBJ1-5 14 NA NA TRBV28 TGTGCCAGCAGTCTTGGACAGAACAATCAGCCCCAGCATTTT CASSLGQNNQPQHF
TRBJ2-7 15 NA TRBD1 TRBV7-6 TGTGCCAGCAGCTCGGGACAGGCTCTCTCCTACGAGCAGTACTTC CASSSGQALSYEQYF
TRBJ2-3 16 NA NA TRBV11-2 TGTGCCAGCAGCTTAGGTTCCAGCATAGTCCCAGATACGCAGTATTTT CASSLGSSIVPDTQYF
TRBJ2-4 11 NA NA TRBV28 TGTGCCAGCACATCCGGAAACATTCAGTACTTC CASTSGNIQYF
TRBJ2-3 14 NA TRBD1 TRBV24-1 TGTGCCACCTCACAGGGGATTTTATTAGGTACGCAGTATTTT CATSQGILLGTQYF
TRBJ2-6 18 NA TRBD2 TRBV28 TGTGCCAGTACCTCCGGACTAGCGGGAATATCTGGGGCCAACGTCCTGACTTTC CASTSGLAGISGANVLTF
TRBJ2-1 17 NA NA TRBV25-1 TGTGCCAGCAGTGAATTGGTAGGGGTGGGTAGAGGCAGTGAGCAGTTCTTC CASSELVGVGRGSEQFF
TRBJ1-2 14 NA TRBD1 TRBV6-5 TGTGCCAGCAGCTGGGGACAGGGCTGGTATGGCTACACCTTC CASSWGQGWYGYTF
TRBJ1-2 13 NA TRBD1 TRBV5-6 TGTGCCAGCAGCTTAGGGGAGAGGGGGCGATACACCTTC CASSLGERGRYTF
TRBJ2-1 11 NA NA TRBV10-2 TGCGCCAGCAGTGCACACAATGAGCAGTTCTTC CASSAHNEQFF
TRBJ1-2 15 NA NA TRBV6-1 TGTGCCAGCAGTGAAACCCCAGGCAGGACCCATGGCTACACCTTC CASSETPGRTHGYTF
TRBJ1-1 14 NA NA TRBV9 TGTGCCAGCAGCGTAGAGTCAGCGAACACTGAAGCTTTCTTT CASSVESANTEAFF
TRBJ1-1 13 NA NA TRBV28 TGTGCCAGCAGTTATACCTTGAACACTGAAGCTTTCTTT CASSYTLNTEAFF
TRBJ1-4 14 NA NA TRBV19 TGTGCCAGTAGTATCACAGGGTCTAATGAAAAACTGTTTTTT CASSITGSNEKLFF
TRBJ1-3 12 NA NA TRBV2 TGTGCCAGCACCCGGGACGAAAACACCATATATTTT CASTRDENTIYF
TRBJ1-1 16 NA NA TRBV27 TGTGCCAGCAGTTATTTACCTCCCCTAGCGGACACTGAAGCTTTCTTT CASSYLPPLADTEAFF
TRBJ1-2 14 NA NA TRBV19 TGTGCCAGTAGTCCGGATGGGACGTACTATGGCTACACCTTC CASSPDGTYYGYTF
TRBJ1-2 13 NA NA TRBV5-1 TGCGCCAGCCGGGTGAGCGGTAACTATGGCTACACCTTC CASRVSGNYGYTF
TRBJ2-2 15 NA TRBD1 TRBV5-4 TGTGCCAGCAGCTCCGGGACAGGGATCACCGGGGAGCTGTTTTTT CASSSGTGITGELFF
TRBJ1-5 13 NA NA TRBV19 TGTGCCAGTAGCCTAGGGGTTAATCAGCCCCAGCATTTT CASSLGVNQPQHF
TRBJ2-7 15 once TRBD1 TRBV11-2 TGTGCCAGCAGCTTAGATCCGGGGACAGGGAGGGAGCAGTACTTC CASSLDPGTGREQYF
TRBJ1-1 13 NA NA TRBV19 TGTGCCAGTAGTGTTCTTATTAACACTGAAGCTTTCTTT CASSVLINTEAFF
TRBJ2-3 15 NA NA TRBV28 TGTGCCAGCAGGAGTCACAGTCGTTTCACAGATACGCAGTATTTT CASRSHSRFTDTQYF
TRBJ2-7 14 NA NA TRBV14 TGTGCCAGCAGCCCTAACCGACTCGTTTCCGAGCAGTACTTC CASSPNRLVSEQYF
TRBJ1-3 13 once NA TRBV15 TGTGCCACCAGCAGAGGTCAAGGAAACACCATATATTTT CATSRGQGNTIYF
TRBJ1-2 15 NA NA TRBV6-5 TGTGCCAGCAGTTTGAGGAGTGTGAGGGGCTATGGCTACACCTTC CASSLRSVRGYGYTF
TRBJ2-2 16 NA NA TRBV5-1 TGCGCCAGCAGCAAGTACGGGCGAGCGACCACCGGGGAGCTGTTTTTT CASSKYGRATTGELFF
TRBJ2-1 15 NA NA TRBV5-6 TGTGCCAGCAGCTTGGACAGGAAGATCTACAATGAGCAGTTCTTC CASSLDRKIYNEQFF
TRBJ1-6 14 NA TRBD1 TRBV28 TGTGCCAGTAGACAGGGGCCCAGGAATTCACCCCTCCACTTT CASRQGPRNSPLHF
TRBJ2-1 11 NA NA TRBV24-1 TGTGCCACCAGGGCCACTAATGAGCAGTTCTTC CATRATNEQFF
TRBJ2-7 14 NA NA TRBV27 TGTGCCAGCACCCGCCGGGCAGGTACCTACGAGCAGTACTTC CASTRRAGTYEQYF
TRBJ1-5 13 once NA TRBV2 TGTGCCAGCAGAGAAGGGGGGTATCAGCCCCAGCATTTT CASREGGYQPQHF
TRBJ2-7 14 NA NA TRBV6-1 TGTGCCAGCAGTGAACCCGCCTCTTCCTACGAGCAGTACTTC CASSEPASSYEQYF
TRBJ2-1 15 NA NA TRBV6-6 TGTGCCAGCAGATCCACGGGTAACCCCTACAATGAGCAGTTCTTC CASRSTGNPYNEQFF
TRBJ2-5 14 NA NA TRBV30 TGTGCCTGGAGTGTAGGGCAGGGTACGAAGACCCAGTACTTC CAWSVGQGTKTQYF
TRBJ2-3 15 NA NA TRBV29-1 TGCAGCGTTGATGGCCTTGCAGACAGCACAGATACGCAGTATTTT CSVDGLADSTDTQYF
TRBJ1-2 15 few NA TRBV4-2 TGTGCCAGCAGCCAAGTTTCAGGGGTTAGCTATGGCTACACCTTC CASSQVSGVSYGYTF
TRBJ1-2 14 once TRBD1 TRBV3-1/TRBV3-2 TGTGCCAGCAGCCGGGACAGGGACTCCTATGGCTACACCTTC CASSRDRDSYGYTF
TRBJ1-2 16 once TRBD1 TRBV5-8 TGTGCCAGCAGCTTGTGGGGGGGACAGTTAAACTATGGCTACACCTTC CASSLWGGQLNYGYTF
TRBJ2-1 15 NA TRBD2 TRBV13 TGTGCCAGCAGCTCCAGGTTAGCGGGGGGGAATGAGCAGTTCTTC CASSSRLAGGNEQFF
TRBJ2-2 21 NA TRBD2 TRBV10-3 TGTGCCATCAGCATGCCCCCGGGACTAGCGGGAGGGCAGGGGAGTACCGGGGAGCTGTTTTTT CAISMPPGLAGGQGSTGELFF
TRBJ1-6 16 NA NA TRBV4-1 TGCGCCAGCAGCCAAGATCCGGAACAGAGACCCCCGGCCCTCCACTTT CASSQDPEQRPPALHF
TRBJ2-2 15 NA NA TRBV5-1 TGCGCCAGCAGCTTGGTACAGCTAAACACCGGGGAGCTGTTTTTT CASSLVQLNTGELFF
TRBJ2-7 19 once TRBD1 TRBV5-1 TGCGCCAGCAGCGTGAGACTCGCCCCCGCCGGGACAGGGTACTACGAGCAGTACTTC CASSVRLAPAGTGYYEQYF
TRBJ1-5 14 NA NA TRBV19 TGTGCCAGTAGTTCGGGATTCGGCAATCAGCCCCAGCATTTT CASSSGFGNQPQHF
TRBJ1-3 17 NA NA TRBV6-1 TGTGCCAGCAGTGAAGCGCTGGTAGTGGAATCTGGAAACACCATATATTTT CASSEALVVESGNTIYF
TRBJ1-6 14 NA NA TRBV27 TGTGCCAGCAGTTTCGTGGGGACTAGGGGATCCCTCCACTTT CASSFVGTRGSLHF
TRBJ2-1 13 NA NA TRBV29-1 TGCAGCGTTGTTCCCTATCCCTTTGGGGAGCAGTTCTTC CSVVPYPFGEQFF
TRBJ2-5 14 NA TRBD1 TRBV7-3 TGTGCCAGCAGCACGACAGGGGCGGGGGAGACCCAGTACTTC CASSTTGAGETQYF
TRBJ1-2 14 once TRBD1 TRBV28 TGTGCCAGCAGTCCAGACAGGGTGGACTATGGCTACACCTTC CASSPDRVDYGYTF
TRBJ2-7 16 NA TRBD2 TRBV2 TGTGCCAGCAGTTACAACCCGAACGGGGGGACTAACGAGCAGTACTTC CASSYNPNGGTNEQYF
TRBJ1-2 12 NA NA TRBV25-1 TGTGCCAGCAGTGACACAGGGTATGGCTACACCTTC CASSDTGYGYTF
TRBJ2-5 14 few NA TRBV5-1 TGCGCCAGCAGCTTGGGAGTAATCCAAGAGACCCAGTACTTC CASSLGVIQETQYF
TRBJ2-7 14 NA NA TRBV21-1 TGTGCCAGCTCACAATGGGGGGCGCGATACGAGCAGTACTTC CASSQWGARYEQYF
TRBJ1-5 14 NA TRBD1 TRBV7-2 TGTGCCAGCAGCCTGACAGGGGGAAATCAGCCCCAGCATTTT CASSLTGGNQPQHF
TRBJ2-7 15 NA TRBD2 TRBV10-2 TGCGCCAGCAGTGAGCTAAGCGGGACCTCCTACGAGCAGTACTTC CASSELSGTSYEQYF
TRBJ1-2 17 NA NA TRBV3-1/TRBV3-2 TGTGCCAGCAGCCACTCACGGGACAACTCCCAATCCTATGGCTACACCTTC CASSHSRDNSQSYGYTF
TRBJ2-5 13 NA NA TRBV11-2 TGTGCCAGCAGACTCTCCCTCGAAGAGACCCAGTACTTC CASRLSLEETQYF
TRBJ1-6 14 few NA TRBV3-1/TRBV3-2 TGTGCCAGCAGCCTCCGGGCCCAGGGATCACCCCTCCACTTT CASSLRAQGSPLHF